Sequencing of this T cell receptor (beta chain) was carried out in a study of T cell clonotyping in hematopoietic cell transplantation. General study points: Higher Inverse Simpson Index values in graft donor and pretransplant recipient predicted broader posttransplant TCR diversity. At the given depth, recipient repertoires were over 97% de novo clonotypes.

Sequencing was performed with immunoSEQ multiplex PCR; in TCRdb, only in-frame clones are kept and a portion is missing. Of 7,000 to 8,500 clones listed, around 89% are singletons. For this clone: Its antigen is undetermined.

The specimen comprised PBMCs, sampled 30 days after allogeneic stem cell transplant. This TCR was recovered from a female patient aged 45-60 years who had an allogeneic stem cell transplant from an unrelated donor, so the T cells may come from the graft donor. Some clones in this sample may be carry-over from other donors' samples.

The CDR3 protein is CASSHGAAGGYTF. The CDR3 nucleotides are TGTGCCAGCAGCCACGGGGCTGCCGGGGGCTACACCTTC. The chain joins TRBV7-9 to TRBJ1-2, with D possibly TRBD1 on 5 matching bases. Trimming stripped 5 bases from V and 8 bases from J, with 15 bases between. Germline V gene sequence: CDR1 SEHNR, CDR2 FQNEAQ (reference sequence). The CDR3 runs 13 residues.